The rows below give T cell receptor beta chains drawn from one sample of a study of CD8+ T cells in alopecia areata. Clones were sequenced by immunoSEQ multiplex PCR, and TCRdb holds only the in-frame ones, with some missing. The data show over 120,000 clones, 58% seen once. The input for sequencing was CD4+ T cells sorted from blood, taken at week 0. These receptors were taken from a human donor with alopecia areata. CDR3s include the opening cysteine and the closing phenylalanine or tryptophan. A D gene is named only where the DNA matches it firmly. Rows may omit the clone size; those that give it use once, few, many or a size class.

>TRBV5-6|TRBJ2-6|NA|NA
CASSLQGRIGANVLTF
TGTGCCAGCAGCCTACAGGGTCGAATTGGGGCCAACGTCCTGACTTTC
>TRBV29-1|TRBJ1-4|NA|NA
CSVARATGNEKLFF
TGCAGCGTTGCCAGGGCTACGGGTAATGAAAAACTGTTTTTT
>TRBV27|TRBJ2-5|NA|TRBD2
CASSFRPGTSFGMETQYF
TGTGCCAGCAGTTTCCGTCCCGGGACTAGTTTTGGGATGGAGACCCAGTACTTC
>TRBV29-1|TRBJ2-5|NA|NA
CRPRETQYF
TGCAGACCACGGGAGACCCAGTACTTC
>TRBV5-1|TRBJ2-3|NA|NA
CASSLDQLSTDTQYF
TGCGCCAGCAGCTTGGACCAACTTAGCACAGATACGCAGTATTTT
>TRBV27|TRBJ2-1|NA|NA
CASSSLEGLEQFF
TGTGCCAGCAGTTCCTTAGAGGGGCTTGAGCAGTTCTTC
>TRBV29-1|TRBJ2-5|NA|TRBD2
CSVNSGTTKETQYF
TGCAGCGTTAATTCCGGGACTACTAAAGAGACCCAGTACTTC
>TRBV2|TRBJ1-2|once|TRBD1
CASSEAQGAEGYTF
TGTGCCAGCAGTGAAGCGCAGGGGGCGGAGGGCTACACCTTC
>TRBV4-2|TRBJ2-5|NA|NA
CASSHGTSGQETQYF
TGTGCCAGCAGCCACGGGACATCGGGGCAAGAGACCCAGTACTTC
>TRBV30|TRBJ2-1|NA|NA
CARITSGRQGSYNEQFF
TGTGCCCGGATTACGTCTGGCCGGCAGGGCTCCTACAATGAGCAGTTCTTC
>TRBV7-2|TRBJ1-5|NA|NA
CASSLALNQPQHF
TGTGCCAGCAGCTTAGCCCTGAATCAGCCCCAGCATTTT
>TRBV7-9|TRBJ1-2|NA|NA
CASSRTPGHQQGYGYTF
TGTGCCAGCAGCCGGACCCCGGGACACCAACAGGGCTATGGCTACACCTTC
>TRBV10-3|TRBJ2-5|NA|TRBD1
CAISEGATGVQETQYF
TGTGCCATCAGTGAGGGGGCCACAGGGGTCCAAGAGACCCAGTACTTC
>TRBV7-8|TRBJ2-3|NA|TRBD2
CASSYLGRSTTTDTQYF
TGTGCCAGCAGCTACCTCGGGAGGTCCACAACCACAGATACGCAGTATTTT
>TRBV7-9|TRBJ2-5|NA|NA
CASSFDVVPEQETQYF
TGTGCCAGCAGCTTTGATGTAGTCCCGGAGCAAGAGACCCAGTACTTC
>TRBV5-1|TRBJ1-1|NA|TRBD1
CASSPRQGQMNTEAFF
TGCGCCAGCAGCCCCAGACAGGGGCAAATGAACACTGAAGCTTTCTTT
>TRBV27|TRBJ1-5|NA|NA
CASSDNGNQPQHF
TGTGCCAGCAGTGACAACGGCAATCAGCCCCAGCATTTT
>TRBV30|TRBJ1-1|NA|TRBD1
CACEDREDTEAFF
TGTGCCTGCGAGGACAGGGAGGACACTGAAGCTTTCTTT
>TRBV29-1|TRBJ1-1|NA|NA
CSVRDWGNTEAFF
TGCAGCGTGAGGGACTGGGGGAACACTGAAGCTTTCTTT
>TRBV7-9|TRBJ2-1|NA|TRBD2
CASSPKTSGAYNEQFF
TGTGCCAGCAGCCCTAAGACTAGCGGGGCTTACAATGAGCAGTTCTTC
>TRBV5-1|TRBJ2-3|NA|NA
CASGTGASGDTQYF
TGCGCCAGCGGGACGGGGGCCAGCGGGGATACGCAGTATTTT
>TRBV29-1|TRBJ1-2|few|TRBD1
CSVGLGRGPRGYTF
TGCAGCGTTGGTCTGGGCAGGGGGCCTCGGGGCTACACCTTC
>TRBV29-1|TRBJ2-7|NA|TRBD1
CSAAGTGSYEQYF
TGCAGCGCCGCTGGGACAGGGTCTTACGAGCAGTACTTC
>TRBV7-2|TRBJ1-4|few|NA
CASSLVTGPNEKLFF
TGTGCCAGCAGCTTGGTCACAGGACCTAATGAAAAACTGTTTTTT
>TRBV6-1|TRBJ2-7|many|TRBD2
CASSTLAGSYEQYF
TGTGCCAGCAGTACCCTAGCGGGCTCCTACGAGCAGTACTTC
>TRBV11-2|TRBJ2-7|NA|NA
CASSLRAGPYEQYF
TGTGCCAGCAGCTTAAGAGCAGGCCCATACGAGCAGTACTTC
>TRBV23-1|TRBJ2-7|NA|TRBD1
CASSQSGTGDYEQYF
TGCGCCAGCAGTCAATCCGGGACAGGAGACTACGAGCAGTACTTC
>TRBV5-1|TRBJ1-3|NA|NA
CASRPDSSGNTIYF
TGCGCCAGCAGGCCGGACTCCTCTGGAAACACCATATATTTT
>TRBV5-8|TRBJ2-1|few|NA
CASSSGDSSYNEQFF
TGTGCCAGCAGTTCCGGGGATAGCTCCTACAATGAGCAGTTCTTC
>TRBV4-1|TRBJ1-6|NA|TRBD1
CASSQDGGQRNSPLHF
TGCGCCAGCAGCCAAGATGGGGGACAGCGAAATTCACCCCTCCACTTT
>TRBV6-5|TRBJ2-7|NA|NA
CASSYSRPGGGYEQYF
TGTGCCAGCAGTTACTCGAGACCAGGGGGGGGCTACGAGCAGTACTTC
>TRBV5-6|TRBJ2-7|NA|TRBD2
CASSLRTSGDPKQYF
TGTGCCAGCAGCTTAAGGACTAGCGGGGATCCTAAGCAGTACTTC
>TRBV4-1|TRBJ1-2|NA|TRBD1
CASSQEGAGGDYGYTF
TGCGCCAGCAGCCAAGAAGGGGCAGGGGGGGACTATGGCTACACCTTC
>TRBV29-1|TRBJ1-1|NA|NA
CSVETLRQAEAFF
TGCAGCGTTGAAACCCTCCGCCAGGCTGAAGCTTTCTTT
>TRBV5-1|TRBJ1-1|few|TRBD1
CASSSTGITEAFF
TGCGCCAGCAGCTCGACAGGGATCACTGAAGCTTTCTTT
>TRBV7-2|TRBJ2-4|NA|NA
CASSPSGQINIQYF
TGTGCCAGCAGCCCCTCGGGGCAGATAAACATTCAGTACTTC
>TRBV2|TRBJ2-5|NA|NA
CASSVEGAETQYF
TGTGCCAGCAGTGTTGAGGGCGCAGAGACCCAGTACTTC